Each of the 4 T cell receptor beta chains below was sequenced from the same sample in a study of CD8 T cells in Susac syndrome. RNA totalling about 0.5 to 1 ug underwent reverse transcription with random hexamers. TCRdb fed the immunoSEQ multiplex PCR reads into MiXCR, producing one record per CDR3 protein. The data contain some 300,000 distinct CDR3 sequences, 85% of them singletons. The sequenced material came from CD8+ T cells from PBMCs. The receptor set was obtained from a human donor with multiple sclerosis.

This clonotype was recorded once. The chain links TRBV27 to TRBJ1-1; 7 positions match TRBD1. V lost 9 bases to trimming and J lost 12 bases; unmatched junction nucleotides: 16. CDR3 size: 13 residues. The germline gives CDR1 MNHEY, CDR2 SMNVEV (reference sequence). This CDR3 is CASRPRDSAGSFF. CDR3 nucleotides: TGTGCCAGTCGCCCCCGGGACAGTGCGGGATCTTTCTTT.

This chain connects TRBV11-2 to TRBJ1-4, with 7 bases identical to TRBD1. Germline assignment: CDR1 SGHAT and CDR2 FQNNGV. The length of the CDR3 is 17 residues. The junction had 13 bases not matched to a gene; V was cut back by 4 bases and J by 5 bases. CDR3 loop: CASSSRLGGQKNEKLFF. CDR3 nucleotides: TGTGCCAGCAGCTCCCGCTTAGGGGGACAGAAAAATGAAAAACTGTTTTTT.

This clonotype was picked up one time. The chain has TRBV28 and TRBJ1-2; 9 bases agree with TRBD1. The CDR3 sequence is 14 residues long. Germline V lookup: CDR1 MDHEN, CDR2 SYDVKM. Trimming took 3 bases from V and 8 from J; bases not matched to a gene: 7. CDR3 DNA sequence: TGTGCCAGCAGTTTTTGGACAGGGGAAGAAGGCTACACCTTC. This translates into CASSFWTGEEGYTF.

The V and J genes are TRBV28 and TRBJ1-1; D ambiguous. Germline V lookup: CDR1 MDHEN, CDR2 SYDVKM. V lost 7 bases, J lost 3 bases, and 12 bases lay in between. The CDR3 length is 13 residues. The CDR3, as DNA: TGTGCCAGCACCCTGGCGTGGGACACTGAAGCTTTCTTT. Translating it yields CASTLAWDTEAFF.